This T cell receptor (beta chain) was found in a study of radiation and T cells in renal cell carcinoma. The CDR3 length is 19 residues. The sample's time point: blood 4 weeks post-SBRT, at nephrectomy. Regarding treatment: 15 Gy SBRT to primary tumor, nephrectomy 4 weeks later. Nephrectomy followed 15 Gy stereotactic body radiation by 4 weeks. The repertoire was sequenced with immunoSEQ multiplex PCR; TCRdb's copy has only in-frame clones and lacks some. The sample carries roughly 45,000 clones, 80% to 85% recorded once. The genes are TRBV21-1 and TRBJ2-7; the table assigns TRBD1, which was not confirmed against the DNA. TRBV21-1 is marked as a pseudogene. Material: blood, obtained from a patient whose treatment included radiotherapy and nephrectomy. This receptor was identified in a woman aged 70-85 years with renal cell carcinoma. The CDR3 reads CASSNEDRLRIPQGYEQYF. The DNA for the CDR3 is TGTGCCAGCAGCAACGAGGACAGGCTAAGGATCCCCCAGGGCTACGAGCAGTACTTC.